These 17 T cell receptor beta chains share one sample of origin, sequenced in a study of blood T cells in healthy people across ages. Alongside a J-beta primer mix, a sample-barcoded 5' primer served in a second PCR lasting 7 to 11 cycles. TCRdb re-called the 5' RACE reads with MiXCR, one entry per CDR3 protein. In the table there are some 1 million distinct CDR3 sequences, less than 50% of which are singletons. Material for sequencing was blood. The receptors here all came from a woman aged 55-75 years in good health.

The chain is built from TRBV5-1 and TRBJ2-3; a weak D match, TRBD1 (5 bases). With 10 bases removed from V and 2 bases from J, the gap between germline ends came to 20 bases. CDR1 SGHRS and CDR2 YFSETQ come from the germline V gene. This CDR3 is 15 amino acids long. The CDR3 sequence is CARHPGIPSTDTQYF. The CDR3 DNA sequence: TGCGCCCGCCACCCAGGGATACCTTCCACAGATACGCAGTATTTT.

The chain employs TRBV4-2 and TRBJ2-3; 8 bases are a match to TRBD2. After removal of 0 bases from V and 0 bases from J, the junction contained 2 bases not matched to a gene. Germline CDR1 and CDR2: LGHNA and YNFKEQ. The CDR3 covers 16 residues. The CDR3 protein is CASSQDWTSSTDTQYF. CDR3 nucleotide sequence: TGTGCCAGCAGCCAAGATTGGACTAGCAGCACAGATACGCAGTATTTT.

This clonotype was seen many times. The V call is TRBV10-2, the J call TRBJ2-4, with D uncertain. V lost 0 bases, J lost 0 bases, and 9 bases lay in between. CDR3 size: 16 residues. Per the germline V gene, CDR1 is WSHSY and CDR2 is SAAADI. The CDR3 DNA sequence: TGCGCCAGCAGTGAGTCAGTTTTTTCAGCCAAAAACATTCAGTACTTC. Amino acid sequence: CASSESVFSAKNIQYF.

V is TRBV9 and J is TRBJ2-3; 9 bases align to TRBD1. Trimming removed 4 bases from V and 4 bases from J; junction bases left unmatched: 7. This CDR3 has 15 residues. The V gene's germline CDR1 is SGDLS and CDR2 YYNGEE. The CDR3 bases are TGTGCCAGCAGCCTTACGGGACAGGGTTCAGATACGCAGTATTTT. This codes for CASSLTGQGSDTQYF. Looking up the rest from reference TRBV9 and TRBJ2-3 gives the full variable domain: DSGVTQTPKHLITATGQRVTLRCSPRSGDLSVYWYQQSLDQGLQFLIQYYNGEERAKGNILERFSAQQFPDLHSELNLSSLELGDSALYFCASSLTGQGSDTQYFGPGTRLTVL.

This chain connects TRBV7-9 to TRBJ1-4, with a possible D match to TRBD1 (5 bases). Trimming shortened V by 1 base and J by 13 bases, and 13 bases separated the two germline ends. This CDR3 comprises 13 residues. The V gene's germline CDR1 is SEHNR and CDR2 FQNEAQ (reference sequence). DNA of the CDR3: TGTGCCAGCAGCTTAGGCGGGCAGGGCGGACTGTTTTTT. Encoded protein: CASSLGGQGGLFF.

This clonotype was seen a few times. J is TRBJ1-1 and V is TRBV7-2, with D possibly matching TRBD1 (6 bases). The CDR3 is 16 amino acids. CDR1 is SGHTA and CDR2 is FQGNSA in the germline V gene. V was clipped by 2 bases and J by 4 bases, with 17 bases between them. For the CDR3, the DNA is TGTGCCAGCAGCTTATTTGGCCCGGGGGCGAGCACTGAAGCTTTCTTT. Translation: CASSLFGPGASTEAFF. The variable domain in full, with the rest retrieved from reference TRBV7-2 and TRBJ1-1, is GAGVSQSPSNKVTEKGKDVELRCDPISGHTALYWYRQSLGQGLEFLIYFQGNSAPDKSGLPSDRFSAERTGGSVSTLTIQRTQQEDSAVYLCASSLFGPGASTEAFFGQGTRLTVV.

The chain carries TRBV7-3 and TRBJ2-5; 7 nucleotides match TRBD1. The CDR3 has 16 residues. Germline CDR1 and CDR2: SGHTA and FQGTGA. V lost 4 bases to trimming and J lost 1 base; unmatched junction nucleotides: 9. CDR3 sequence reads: CASSSTGVLLQETQYF. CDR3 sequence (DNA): TGTGCCAGCAGCTCAACAGGGGTTCTCCTCCAAGAGACCCAGTACTTC.

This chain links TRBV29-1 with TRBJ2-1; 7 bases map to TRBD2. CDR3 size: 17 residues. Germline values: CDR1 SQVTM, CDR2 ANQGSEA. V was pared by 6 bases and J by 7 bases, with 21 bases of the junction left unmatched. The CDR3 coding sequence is TGCAGCGTGGGGAATTTCGGCCTAGCGGAAGAGGTAAATGAGCAGTTCTTC. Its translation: CSVGNFGLAEEVNEQFF.

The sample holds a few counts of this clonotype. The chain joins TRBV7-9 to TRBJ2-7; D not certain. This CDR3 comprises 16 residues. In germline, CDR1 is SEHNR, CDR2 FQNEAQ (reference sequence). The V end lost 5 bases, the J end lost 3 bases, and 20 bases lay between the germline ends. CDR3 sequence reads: CASSVQDLGRSYEQYF. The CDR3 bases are TGTGCCAGCAGCGTCCAGGACCTCGGCCGAAGCTACGAGCAGTACTTC.

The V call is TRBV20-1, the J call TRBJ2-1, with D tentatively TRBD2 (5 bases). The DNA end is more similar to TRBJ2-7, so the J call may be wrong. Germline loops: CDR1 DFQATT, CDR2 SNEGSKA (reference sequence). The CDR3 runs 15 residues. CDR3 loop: CSARDRASSYNEQYF. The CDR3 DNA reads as TGCAGTGCTAGAGATCGAGCTAGCTCCTACAATGAGCAGTACTTC.

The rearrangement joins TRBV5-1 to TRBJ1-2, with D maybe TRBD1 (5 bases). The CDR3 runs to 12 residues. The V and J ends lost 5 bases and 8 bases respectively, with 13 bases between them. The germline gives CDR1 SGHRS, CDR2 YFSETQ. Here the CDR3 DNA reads TGCGCCAGCAGAGCGGGACGGGTAGGCTACACCTTC. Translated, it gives CASRAGRVGYTF.

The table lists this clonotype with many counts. The CDR3 spells CSVRTPGNQQFF. The CDR3 region has the DNA TGCAGCGTTCGGACCCCCGGGAATCAGCAGTTCTTC. V gene TRBV29-1 combines with J gene TRBJ2-1; maybe TRBD2 (5 bases). The CDR3 totals 12 residues. Trimming shortened V by 5 bases and J by 11 bases, and 16 bases separated the two germline ends. Germline CDR1 and CDR2: SQVTM and ANQGSEA.

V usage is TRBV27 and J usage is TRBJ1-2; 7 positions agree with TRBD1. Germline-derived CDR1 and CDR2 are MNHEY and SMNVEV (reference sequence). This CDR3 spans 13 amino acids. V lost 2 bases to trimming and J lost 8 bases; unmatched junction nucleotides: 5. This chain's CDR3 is CASSLRGGAGYTF. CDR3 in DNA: TGTGCCAGCAGTTTAAGAGGGGGCGCCGGCTACACCTTC.

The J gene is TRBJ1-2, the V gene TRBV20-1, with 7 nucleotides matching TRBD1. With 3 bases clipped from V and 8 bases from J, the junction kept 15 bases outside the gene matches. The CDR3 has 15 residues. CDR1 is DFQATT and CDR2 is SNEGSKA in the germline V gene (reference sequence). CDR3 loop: CSARATPTGLKGYTF. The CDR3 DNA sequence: TGCAGTGCTAGGGCCACCCCGACAGGGCTTAAGGGCTACACCTTC.

The CDR3 loop is CAISVRLAGGRETQYF. The CDR3 DNA sequence: TGTGCCATCAGTGTTAGGCTCGCGGGAGGAAGAGAGACCCAGTACTTC. The chain has TRBV10-3 and TRBJ2-5; 8 bases fit TRBD2. Trimming cost V 4 bases and J 4 bases; bases outside gene matches: 11. The CDR3 totals 16 residues. The germline gives CDR1 ENHRY, CDR2 SYGVKD.

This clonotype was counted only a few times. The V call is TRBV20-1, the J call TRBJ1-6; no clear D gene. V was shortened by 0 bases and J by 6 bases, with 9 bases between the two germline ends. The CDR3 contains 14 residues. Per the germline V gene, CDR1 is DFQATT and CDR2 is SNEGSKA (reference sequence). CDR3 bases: TGCAGTGCTAGAGATAACCGGGGTAATTCACCCCTCCACTTT. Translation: CSARDNRGNSPLHF.

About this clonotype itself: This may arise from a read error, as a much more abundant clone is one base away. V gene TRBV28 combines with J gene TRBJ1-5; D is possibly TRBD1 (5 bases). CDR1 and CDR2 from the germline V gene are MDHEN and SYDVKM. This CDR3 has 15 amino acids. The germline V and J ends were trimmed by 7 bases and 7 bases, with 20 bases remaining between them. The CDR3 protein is CASNSPRDGPQPQHF. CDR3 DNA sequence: TGTGCCAGCAACTCTCCGCGGGACGGACCACAGCCCCAGCATTTT. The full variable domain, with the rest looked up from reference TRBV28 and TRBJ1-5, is DVKVTQSSRYLVKRTGEKVFLECVQDMDHENMFWYRQDPGLGLRLIYFSYDVKMKEKGDIPEGYSVSREKKERFSLILESASTNQTSMYLCASNSPRDGPQPQHFGDGTRLSIL.